The 15 T cell receptor beta chains presented below share a single source sample, sequenced in a study of PD-1 blockade in classical Hodgkin lymphoma. Time point defined: cycle 4 day 1 (C4D1), after around six weeks of nivolumab. Each patient experienced a relapse that followed autologous stem cell transplantation, and brentuximab vedotin exposure varied. Here immunoSEQ multiplex PCR was the method, and the copy in TCRdb shows in-frame clones only, minus some. This sample carries some 33,000 clones, around 85% of them seen once, and the ten largest clones take about a sixth. The sequences come from peripheral blood mononuclear cells (PBMCs), collected before the fourth cycle of nivolumab. Receptors were obtained from a human donor with classical Hodgkin lymphoma.

The chain joins TRBV7-3 to TRBJ2-5, with D possibly being TRBD2 (6 bases). The CDR3 totals 13 residues. Germline V CDR1 and CDR2: SGHTA, FQGTGA. V lost 0 bases, J lost 4 bases, and 6 bases lay in between. CDR3 amino acids: CASSLTGGETQYF. The CDR3 bases are TGTGCCAGCAGCTTAACGGGGGGAGAGACCCAGTACTTC.

Within the sample, this clone is medium-sized (0.01 to 0.1%). This chain links TRBV13 with TRBJ1-3; D is perhaps TRBD1 (6 bases). Germline-derived CDR1 and CDR2 are PRHDT and FYEKMQ (reference sequence). The CDR3 consists of 15 residues. V was clipped by 4 bases and J by 0 bases, with 10 bases between them. CDR3 protein: CASSSRGLSGNTIYF. In nucleotides, the CDR3 is TGTGCCAGCAGCTCCCGGGGGCTCTCTGGAAACACCATATATTTT.

On this clone itself: The sample contains more than one DNA sequence encoding this CDR3. The CDR3 sequence: CAWSVLNTGELFF. Here the CDR3 DNA reads TGTGCCTGGAGTGTTCTGAACACCGGGGAGCTGTTTTTT. The gene calls are TRBV30 and TRBJ2-2; D uncertain. Trimming shortened V by 0 bases and J by 1 base, and 3 bases separated the two germline ends. The CDR3 consists of 13 residues. From germline, CDR1 is GTSNPN and CDR2 SVGIG (reference sequence).

This chain joins TRBV21-1 and TRBJ2-3; TRBD2 is taken as the D call from the table, unchecked against the DNA. TRBV21-1 is a known pseudogene. This CDR3 is built from 15 residues. Here the CDR3 reads CASSKGDSPTDTQYF. CDR3 nucleotide sequence: TGTGCCAGCAGCAAAGGAGATAGCCCCACAGATACGCAGTATTTT.

This clone came up once. The gene calls are TRBV7-2 and TRBJ1-4; perhaps TRBD1 as D (5 bases). Trimming left V 5 bases short and J 4 bases short, with 14 bases between. The CDR3 has 15 amino acids. Germline lookup yields CDR1 SGHTA and CDR2 FQGNSA. The DNA for the CDR3 is TGTGCCAGCAGCACGCCGGGGGGAATTAATGAAAAACTGTTTTTT. This codes for CASSTPGGINEKLFF.

The chain combines TRBV21-1 with TRBJ2-5; the table's D call, TRBD2, was not checked against the DNA. TRBV21-1 is termed a pseudogene. This CDR3 is 12 amino acids long. The CDR3 loop is CASSFPEETQYF. The CDR3 nucleotides read TGTGCCAGCAGTTTTCCGGAGGAGACCCAGTACTTC.

V and J are TRBV6-1 and TRBJ2-1; TRBD1 matches 7 bases. The CDR3 is 17 residues long. The germline V gene has CDR1 MNHNS and CDR2 SASEGT. The V segment lost 0 bases and the J segment 8 bases; nucleotides outside the gene matches: 13. The CDR3 sequence is CASSEALWDSSLDEQFF. In DNA, the CDR3 is TGTGCCAGCAGTGAAGCGCTCTGGGACAGTAGTCTAGATGAGCAGTTCTTC.

The chain joins TRBV7-6 to TRBJ1-2; no definite D call. The CDR3 length is 15 residues. Germline V CDR1 and CDR2: SGHVS, FNYEAQ. V was pared by 4 bases and J by 8 bases, with 20 bases between. The CDR3 nucleotides read TGTGCCAGCAGCTCATTGCGGCGAGGGCGCGGGGGCTACACCTTC. This sequence encodes CASSSLRRGRGGYTF. The complete variable domain, with remaining parts taken from reference TRBV7-6 and TRBJ1-2, reads GAGVSQSPRYKVTKRGQDVALRCDPISGHVSLYWYRQALGQGPEFLTYFNYEAQQDKSGLPNDRFSAERPEGSISTLTIQRTEQRDSAMYRCASSSLRRGRGGYTFGSGTRLTVV.

The V gene is TRBV30, the J gene TRBJ2-3, with 8 bases fitting TRBD2. The CDR3 extends over 15 amino acids. The V gene end was trimmed by 8 bases and the J gene end by 6 bases; junction bases not matched to a gene: 16. CDR1 and CDR2 (germline): GTSNPN, SVGIG (reference sequence). The CDR3 region is CAGTAKRGGGDTQYF. The CDR3 DNA follows: TGTGCCGGAACCGCTAAACGGGGGGGCGGGGATACGCAGTATTTT.

This chain joins TRBV7-2 and TRBJ2-3; 10 bases are shared with TRBD2. The ends lost 5 bases at V and 2 bases at J; junction bases unmatched: 4. The CDR3 runs to 15 residues. Germline CDR1 is SGHTA and CDR2 is FQGNSA. The CDR3 sequence: CASSLLAGFTDTQYF. In DNA, the CDR3 is TGTGCCAGCAGCCTACTAGCGGGATTCACAGATACGCAGTATTTT.

This clone was counted once. The J gene is TRBJ2-1, the V gene TRBV20-1; weak D call: TRBD2 (5 bases). This CDR3 has 11 amino acids. Trimming cost V 6 bases and J 10 bases, with 13 bases left between them. Germline V gene data show CDR1 as DFQATT and CDR2 as SNEGSKA (reference sequence). The CDR3 DNA is TGCAGTGCGTCGATGCGGAGGGAGCAGTTCTTC. Translation: CSASMRREQFF.

The V call is TRBV5-1, the J call TRBJ2-1, with 8 positions matching TRBD2. After removal of 0 bases from V and 2 bases from J, the junction contained 1 base not matched to a gene. The CDR3 totals 15 residues. Germline CDR1 reads SGHRS; CDR2 reads YFSETQ. CDR3 protein: CASSLGGLAYNEQFF. CDR3 DNA sequence: TGCGCCAGCAGCTTGGGGGGACTAGCCTACAATGAGCAGTTCTTC.

The chain recombines TRBV5-1 with TRBJ1-6, with 7 bases identical to TRBD1. V lost 2 bases to trimming and J lost 4 bases; unmatched junction nucleotides: 3. CDR1 is SGHRS, CDR2 YFSETQ, per germline. The CDR3 consists of 15 residues. The CDR3 bases are TGCGCCAGCAGCTTAGGGACAGATTATAATTCACCCCTCCACTTT. It yields the protein CASSLGTDYNSPLHF.

This clone was found once. The V gene is TRBV5-6, the J gene TRBJ1-2, with 7 bases lining up with TRBD1. V trimming: 1 base; J trimming: 1 base; junction bases outside the gene matches: 7. Germline CDR1 and CDR2: SGHDT and YYEEEE. This CDR3 has 16 amino acids. This CDR3 is CASSLPDRRLNYGYTF. CDR3 nucleotides: TGTGCCAGCAGCTTGCCGGACAGGAGACTTAACTATGGCTACACCTTC.

V is TRBV7-3 and J is TRBJ2-5; D tentatively fits TRBD1 or TRBD2 (6 bases each). The CDR3 is 15 amino acids. V lost 0 bases and J lost 5, with 13 bases in between. The germline V gene has CDR1 SGHTA and CDR2 FQGTGA. CDR3 DNA sequence: TGTGCCAGCAGCTTAACTATAGGGGGGTGGGAGACCCAGTACTTC. Amino acid sequence: CASSLTIGGWETQYF.